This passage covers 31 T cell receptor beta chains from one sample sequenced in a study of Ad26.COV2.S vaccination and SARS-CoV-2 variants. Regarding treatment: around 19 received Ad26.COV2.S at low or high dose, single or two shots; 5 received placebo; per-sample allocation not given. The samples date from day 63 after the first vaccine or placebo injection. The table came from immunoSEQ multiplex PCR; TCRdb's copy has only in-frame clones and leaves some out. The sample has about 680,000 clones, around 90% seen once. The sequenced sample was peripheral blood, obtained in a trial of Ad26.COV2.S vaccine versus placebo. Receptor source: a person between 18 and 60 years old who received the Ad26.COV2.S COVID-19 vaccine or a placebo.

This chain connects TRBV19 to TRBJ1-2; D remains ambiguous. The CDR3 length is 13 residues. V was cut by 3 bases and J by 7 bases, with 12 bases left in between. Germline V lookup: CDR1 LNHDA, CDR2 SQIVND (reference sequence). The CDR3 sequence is CASSILVEGGYTF. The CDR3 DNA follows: TGTGCCAGTAGTATCCTCGTGGAGGGTGGCTACACCTTC.

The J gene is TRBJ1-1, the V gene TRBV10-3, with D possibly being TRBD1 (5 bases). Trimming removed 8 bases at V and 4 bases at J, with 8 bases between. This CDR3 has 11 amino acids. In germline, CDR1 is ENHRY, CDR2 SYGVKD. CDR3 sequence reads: CAIGRGTEAFF. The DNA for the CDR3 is TGTGCCATCGGGAGGGGCACTGAAGCTTTCTTT.

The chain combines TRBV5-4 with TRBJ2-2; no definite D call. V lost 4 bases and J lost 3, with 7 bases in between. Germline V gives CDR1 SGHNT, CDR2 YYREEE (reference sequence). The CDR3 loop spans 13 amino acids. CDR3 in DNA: TGTGCCAGCAGCAAACAGCACACCGGGGAGCTGTTTTTT. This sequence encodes CASSKQHTGELFF.

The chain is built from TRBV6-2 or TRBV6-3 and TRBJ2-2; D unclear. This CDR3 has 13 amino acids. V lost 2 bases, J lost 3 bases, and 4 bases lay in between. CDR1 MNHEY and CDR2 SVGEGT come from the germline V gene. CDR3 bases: TGTGCCAGCAGTTACCTCTACACCGGGGAGCTGTTTTTT. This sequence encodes CASSYLYTGELFF.

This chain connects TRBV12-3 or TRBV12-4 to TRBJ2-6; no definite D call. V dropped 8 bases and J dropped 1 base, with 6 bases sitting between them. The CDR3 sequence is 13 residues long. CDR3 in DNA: TGTGCCAGCGGTTCATCTGGGGCCAACGTCCTGACTTTC. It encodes CASGSSGANVLTF.

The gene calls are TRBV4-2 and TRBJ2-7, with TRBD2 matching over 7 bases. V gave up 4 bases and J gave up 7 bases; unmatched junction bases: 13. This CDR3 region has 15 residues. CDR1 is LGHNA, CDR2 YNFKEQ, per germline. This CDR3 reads CASSLDRGRAGEQYF. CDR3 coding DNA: TGTGCCAGCAGCCTCGACCGGGGGAGGGCTGGGGAGCAGTACTTC.

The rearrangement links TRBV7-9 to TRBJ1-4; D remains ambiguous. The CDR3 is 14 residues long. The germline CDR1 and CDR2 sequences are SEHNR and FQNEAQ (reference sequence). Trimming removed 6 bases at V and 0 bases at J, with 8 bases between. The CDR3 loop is CASRATSTNEKLFF. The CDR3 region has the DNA TGTGCCAGCAGAGCCACTTCAACTAATGAAAAACTGTTTTTT.

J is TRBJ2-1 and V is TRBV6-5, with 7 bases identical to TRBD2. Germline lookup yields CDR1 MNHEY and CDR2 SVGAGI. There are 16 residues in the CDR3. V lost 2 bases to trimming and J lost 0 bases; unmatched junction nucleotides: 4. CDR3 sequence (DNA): TGTGCCAGCAGTTACGAGGCTAGCGGCTCCTACAATGAGCAGTTCTTC. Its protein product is CASSYEASGSYNEQFF.

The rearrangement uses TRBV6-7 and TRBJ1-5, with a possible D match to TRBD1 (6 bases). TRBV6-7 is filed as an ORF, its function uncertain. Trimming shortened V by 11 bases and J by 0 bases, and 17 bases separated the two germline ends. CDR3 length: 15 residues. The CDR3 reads CAGTDRDNSNQPQHF. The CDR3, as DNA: TGTGCCGGGACGGACAGAGATAATAGCAATCAGCCCCAGCATTTT.

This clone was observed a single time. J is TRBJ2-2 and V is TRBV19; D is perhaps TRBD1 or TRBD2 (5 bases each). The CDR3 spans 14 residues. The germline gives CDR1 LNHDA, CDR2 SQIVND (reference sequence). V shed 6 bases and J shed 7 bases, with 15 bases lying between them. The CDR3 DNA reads TGTGCCAGTAGACTAATGGGGGTCTTCGGGGAGCTGTTTTTT. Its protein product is CASRLMGVFGELFF.

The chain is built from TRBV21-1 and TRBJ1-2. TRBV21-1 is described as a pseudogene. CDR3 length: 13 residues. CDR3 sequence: CASSKSTGDGYTF. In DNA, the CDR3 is TGTGCCAGCAGCAAATCTACCGGGGATGGCTACACCTTC.

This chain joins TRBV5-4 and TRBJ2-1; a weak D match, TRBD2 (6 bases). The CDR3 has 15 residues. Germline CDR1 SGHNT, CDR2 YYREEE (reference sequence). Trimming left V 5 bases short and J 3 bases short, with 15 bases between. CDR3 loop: CASRLSGPDYNEQFF. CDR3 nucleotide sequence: TGTGCCAGCAGACTCAGCGGGCCAGACTACAATGAGCAGTTCTTC.

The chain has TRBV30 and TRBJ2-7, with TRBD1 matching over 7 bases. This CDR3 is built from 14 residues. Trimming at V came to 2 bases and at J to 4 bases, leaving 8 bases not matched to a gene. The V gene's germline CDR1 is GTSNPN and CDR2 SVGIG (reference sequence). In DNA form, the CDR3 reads TGTGCCTGGAGTCCCAGGGGGAGAGGGTACGAGCAGTACTTC. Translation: CAWSPRGRGYEQYF.

The CDR3, as DNA: TGCGCCAGCCGAAAAGACTTCTCTGGGGCCAACGTCCTGACTTTC. The encoded protein is CASRKDFSGANVLTF. The V call is TRBV4-3, the J call TRBJ2-6; no clear D. This CDR3 spans 15 amino acids. Germline CDR1 reads LGHNA; CDR2 reads YSLEER. Trimming removed 8 bases from V and 0 bases from J, with 11 bases in between.

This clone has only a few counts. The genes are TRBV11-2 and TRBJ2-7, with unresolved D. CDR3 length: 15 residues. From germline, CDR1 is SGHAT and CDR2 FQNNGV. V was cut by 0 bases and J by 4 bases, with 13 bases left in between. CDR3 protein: CASSLDPRSSYEQYF. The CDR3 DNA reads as TGTGCCAGCAGCTTAGATCCCAGGTCGAGTTACGAGCAGTACTTC. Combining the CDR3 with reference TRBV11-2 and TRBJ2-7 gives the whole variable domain EAGVAQSPRYKIIEKRQSVAFWCNPISGHATLYWYQQILGQGPKLLIQFQNNGVVDDSQLPKDRFSAERLKGVDSTLKIQPAKLEDSAVYLCASSLDPRSSYEQYFGPGTRLTVT.

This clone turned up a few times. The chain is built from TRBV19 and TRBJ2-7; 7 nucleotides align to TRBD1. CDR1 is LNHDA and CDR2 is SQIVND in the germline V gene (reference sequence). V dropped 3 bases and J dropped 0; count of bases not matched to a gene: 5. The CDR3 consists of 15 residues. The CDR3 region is CASSIPDRSSYEQYF. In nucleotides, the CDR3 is TGTGCCAGTAGTATCCCGGACAGGAGCTCCTACGAGCAGTACTTC.

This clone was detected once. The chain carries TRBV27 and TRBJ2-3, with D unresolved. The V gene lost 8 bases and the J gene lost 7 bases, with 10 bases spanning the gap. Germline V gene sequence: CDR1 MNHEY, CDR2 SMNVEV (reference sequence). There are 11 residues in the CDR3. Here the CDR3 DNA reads TGTGCCAGCGGTACGATGTATACGCAGTATTTT. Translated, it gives CASGTMYTQYF.

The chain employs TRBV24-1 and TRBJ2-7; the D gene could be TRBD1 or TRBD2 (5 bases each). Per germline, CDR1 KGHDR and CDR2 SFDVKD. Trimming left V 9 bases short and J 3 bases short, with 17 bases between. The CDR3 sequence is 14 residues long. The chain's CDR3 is CATQRQGTHYEQYF. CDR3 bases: TGTGCCACCCAGCGGCAGGGCACACACTACGAGCAGTACTTC.

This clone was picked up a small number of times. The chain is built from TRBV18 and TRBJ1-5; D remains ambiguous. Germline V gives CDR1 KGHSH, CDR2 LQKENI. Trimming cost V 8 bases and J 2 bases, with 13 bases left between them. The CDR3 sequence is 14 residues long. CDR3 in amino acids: CASTEGSGNQPQHF. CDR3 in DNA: TGTGCCAGCACGGAAGGTAGCGGCAATCAGCCCCAGCATTTT.

Written as DNA, the CDR3 is TGTGCCAGCAGTTACTCCTCAGAAGGCGGCTCACCCCTCCACTTT. This sequence encodes CASSYSSEGGSPLHF. The rearrangement links TRBV6-6 to TRBJ1-6; D is ambiguous. This CDR3 is built from 15 residues. The germline V gene encodes CDR1 MNHNY and CDR2 SVGAGI (reference sequence). The V gene lost 0 bases and the J gene lost 10 bases, with 13 bases spanning the gap.

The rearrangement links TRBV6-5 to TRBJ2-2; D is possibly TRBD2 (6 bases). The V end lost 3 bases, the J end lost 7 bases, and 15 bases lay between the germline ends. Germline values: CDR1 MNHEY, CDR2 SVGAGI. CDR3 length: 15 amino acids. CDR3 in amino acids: CASSYGAAGSGELFF. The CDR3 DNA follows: TGTGCCAGCAGTTATGGTGCCGCGGGAAGCGGGGAGCTGTTTTTT.

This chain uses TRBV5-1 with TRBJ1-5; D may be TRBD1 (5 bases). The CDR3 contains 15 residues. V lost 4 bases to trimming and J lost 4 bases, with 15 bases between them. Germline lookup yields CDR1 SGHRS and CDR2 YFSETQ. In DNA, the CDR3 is TGCGCCAGCAGCCTGGCGGGGGTATCTAATCAGCCCCAGCATTTT. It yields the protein CASSLAGVSNQPQHF.

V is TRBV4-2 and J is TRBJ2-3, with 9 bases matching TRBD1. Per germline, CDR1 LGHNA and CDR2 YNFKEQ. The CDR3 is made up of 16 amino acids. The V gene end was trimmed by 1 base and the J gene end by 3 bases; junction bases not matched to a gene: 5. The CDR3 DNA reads TGTGCCAGCAGCCAAGTAGGACAGGGGAAAACAGATACGCAGTATTTT. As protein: CASSQVGQGKTDTQYF.

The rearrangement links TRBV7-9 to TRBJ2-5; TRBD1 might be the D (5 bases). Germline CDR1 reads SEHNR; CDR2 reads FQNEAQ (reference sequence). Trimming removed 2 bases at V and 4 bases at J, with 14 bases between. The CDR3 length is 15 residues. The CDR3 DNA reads TGTGCCAGCAGCTTAAGTGGGCAAAGGGGAGAGACCCAGTACTTC. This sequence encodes CASSLSGQRGETQYF.

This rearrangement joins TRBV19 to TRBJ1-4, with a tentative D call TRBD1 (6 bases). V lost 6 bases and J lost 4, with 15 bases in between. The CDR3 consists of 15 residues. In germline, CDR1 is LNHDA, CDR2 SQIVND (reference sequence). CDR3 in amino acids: CASSRRQALNEKLFF. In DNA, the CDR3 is TGTGCCAGTAGCCGAAGACAGGCCCTTAATGAAAAACTGTTTTTT.

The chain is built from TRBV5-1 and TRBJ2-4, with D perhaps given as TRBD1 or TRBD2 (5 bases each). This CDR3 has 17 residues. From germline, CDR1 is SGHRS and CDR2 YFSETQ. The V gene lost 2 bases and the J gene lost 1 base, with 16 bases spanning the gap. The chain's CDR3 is CASSFIGAEGAKNIQYF. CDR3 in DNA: TGCGCCAGCAGCTTTATAGGGGCCGAGGGGGCCAAAAACATTCAGTACTTC. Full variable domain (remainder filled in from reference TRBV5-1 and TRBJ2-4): KAGVTQTPRYLIKTRGQQVTLSCSPISGHRSVSWYQQTPGQGLQFLFEYFSETQRNKGNFPGRFSGRQFSNSRSEMNVSTLELGDSALYLCASSFIGAEGAKNIQYFGAGTRLSVL.

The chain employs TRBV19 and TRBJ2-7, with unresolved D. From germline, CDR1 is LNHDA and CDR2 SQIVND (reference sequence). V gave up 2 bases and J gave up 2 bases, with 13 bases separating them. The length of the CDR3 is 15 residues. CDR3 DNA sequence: TGTGCCAGTAGTATAAGTAAGGCAGCCACCTACGAGCAGTACTTC. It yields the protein CASSISKAATYEQYF.

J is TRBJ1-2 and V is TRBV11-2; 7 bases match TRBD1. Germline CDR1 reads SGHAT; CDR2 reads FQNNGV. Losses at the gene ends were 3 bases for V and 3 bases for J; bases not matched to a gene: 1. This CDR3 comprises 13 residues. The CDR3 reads CASSFGTDYGYTF. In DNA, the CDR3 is TGTGCCAGCAGCTTCGGGACAGACTATGGCTACACCTTC.

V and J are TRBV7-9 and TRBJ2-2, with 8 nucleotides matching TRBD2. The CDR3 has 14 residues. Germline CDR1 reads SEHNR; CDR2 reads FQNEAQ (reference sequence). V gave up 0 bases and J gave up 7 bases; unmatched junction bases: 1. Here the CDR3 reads CASSLAREVGELFF. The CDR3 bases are TGTGCCAGCAGCTTAGCGCGGGAGGTCGGGGAGCTGTTTTTT.

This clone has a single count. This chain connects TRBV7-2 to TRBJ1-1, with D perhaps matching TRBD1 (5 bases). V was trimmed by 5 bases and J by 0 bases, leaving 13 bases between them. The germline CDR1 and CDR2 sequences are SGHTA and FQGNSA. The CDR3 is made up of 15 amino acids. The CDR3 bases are TGTGCCAGCAGCCTAAGAGGGGCCCTGAACACTGAAGCTTTCTTT. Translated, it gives CASSLRGALNTEAFF. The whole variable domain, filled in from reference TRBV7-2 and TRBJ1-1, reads GAGVSQSPSNKVTEKGKDVELRCDPISGHTALYWYRQSLGQGLEFLIYFQGNSAPDKSGLPSDRFSAERTGGSVSTLTIQRTQQEDSAVYLCASSLRGALNTEAFFGQGTRLTVV.

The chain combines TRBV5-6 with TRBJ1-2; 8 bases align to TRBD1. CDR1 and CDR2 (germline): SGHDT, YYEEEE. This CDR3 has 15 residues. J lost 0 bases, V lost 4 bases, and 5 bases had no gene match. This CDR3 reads CASSGTGGANYGYTF. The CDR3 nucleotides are TGTGCCAGCAGCGGAACAGGGGGTGCTAACTATGGCTACACCTTC.